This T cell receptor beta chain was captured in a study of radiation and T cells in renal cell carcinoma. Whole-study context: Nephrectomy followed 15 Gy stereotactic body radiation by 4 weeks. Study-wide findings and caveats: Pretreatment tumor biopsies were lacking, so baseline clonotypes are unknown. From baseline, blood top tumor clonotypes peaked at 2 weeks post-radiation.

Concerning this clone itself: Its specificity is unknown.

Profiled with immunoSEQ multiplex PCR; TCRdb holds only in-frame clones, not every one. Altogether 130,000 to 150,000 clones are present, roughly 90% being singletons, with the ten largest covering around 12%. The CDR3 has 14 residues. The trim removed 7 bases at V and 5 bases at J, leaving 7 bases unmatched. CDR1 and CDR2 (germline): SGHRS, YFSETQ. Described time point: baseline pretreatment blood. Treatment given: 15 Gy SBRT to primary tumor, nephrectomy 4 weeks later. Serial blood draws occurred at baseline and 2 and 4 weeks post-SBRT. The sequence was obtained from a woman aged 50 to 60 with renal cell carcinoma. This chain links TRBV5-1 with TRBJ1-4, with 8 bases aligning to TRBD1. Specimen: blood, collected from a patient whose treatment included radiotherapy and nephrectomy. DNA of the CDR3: TGCGCCAGCGCAACAGGGGGGTACAATGAAAAACTGTTTTTT. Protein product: CASATGGYNEKLFF.